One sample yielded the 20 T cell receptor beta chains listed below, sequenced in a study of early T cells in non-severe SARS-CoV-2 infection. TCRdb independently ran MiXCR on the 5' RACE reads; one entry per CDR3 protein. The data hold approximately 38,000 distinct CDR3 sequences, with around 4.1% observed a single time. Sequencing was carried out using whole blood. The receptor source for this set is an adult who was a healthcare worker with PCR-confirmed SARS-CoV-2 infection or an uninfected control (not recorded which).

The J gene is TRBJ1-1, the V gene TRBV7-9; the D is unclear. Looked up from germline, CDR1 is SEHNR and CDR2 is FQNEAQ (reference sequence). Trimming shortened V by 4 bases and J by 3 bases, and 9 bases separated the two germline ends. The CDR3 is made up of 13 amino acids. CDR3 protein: CASSSPEDTEAFF. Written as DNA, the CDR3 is TGTGCCAGCAGCTCTCCCGAGGACACTGAAGCTTTCTTT.

In nucleotides, the CDR3 is TGTGCCAGCAGTGAATCCTCCGGGAATGAAAAACTGTTTTTT. The encoded protein is CASSESSGNEKLFF. The rearrangement joins TRBV6-1 to TRBJ1-4; no firm D call. CDR3 length: 14 residues. The germline CDR1 and CDR2 sequences are MNHNS and SASEGT. The V and J ends lost 2 bases and 5 bases respectively, with 9 bases between them.

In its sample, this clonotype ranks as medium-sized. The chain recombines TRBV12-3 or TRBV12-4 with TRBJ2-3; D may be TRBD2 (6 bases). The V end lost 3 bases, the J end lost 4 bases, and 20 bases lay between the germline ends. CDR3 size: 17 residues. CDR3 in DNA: TGTGCCAGCAGTTTTTCACTAGCTTTAGCCGGCGCAGATACGCAGTATTTT. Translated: CASSFSLALAGADTQYF.

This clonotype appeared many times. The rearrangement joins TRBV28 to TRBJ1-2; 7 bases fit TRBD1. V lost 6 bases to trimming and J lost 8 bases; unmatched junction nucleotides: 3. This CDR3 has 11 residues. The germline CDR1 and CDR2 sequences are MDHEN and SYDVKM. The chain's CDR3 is CASRTGAGYTF. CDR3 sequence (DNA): TGTGCCAGCAGAACAGGGGCGGGCTACACCTTC.

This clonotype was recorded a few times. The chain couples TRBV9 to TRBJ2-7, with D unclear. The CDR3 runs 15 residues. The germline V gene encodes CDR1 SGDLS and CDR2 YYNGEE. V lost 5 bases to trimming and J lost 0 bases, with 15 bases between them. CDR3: CASSALADFSYEQYF. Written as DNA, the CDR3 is TGTGCCAGCAGTGCTCTGGCGGATTTCTCCTACGAGCAGTACTTC.

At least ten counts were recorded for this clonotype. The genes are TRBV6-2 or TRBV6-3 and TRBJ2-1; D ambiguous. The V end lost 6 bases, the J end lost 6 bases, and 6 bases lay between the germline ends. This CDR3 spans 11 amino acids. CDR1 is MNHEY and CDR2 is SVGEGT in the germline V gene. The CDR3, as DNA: TGTGCCAGCAGGGAAGTCAATGAGCAGTTCTTC. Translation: CASREVNEQFF.

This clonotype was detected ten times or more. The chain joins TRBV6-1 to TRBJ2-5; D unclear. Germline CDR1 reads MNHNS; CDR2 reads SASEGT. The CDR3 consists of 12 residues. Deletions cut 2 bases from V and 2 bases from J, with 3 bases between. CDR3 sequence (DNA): TGTGCCAGCAGTGAATCACAAGAGACCCAGTACTTC. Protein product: CASSESQETQYF.

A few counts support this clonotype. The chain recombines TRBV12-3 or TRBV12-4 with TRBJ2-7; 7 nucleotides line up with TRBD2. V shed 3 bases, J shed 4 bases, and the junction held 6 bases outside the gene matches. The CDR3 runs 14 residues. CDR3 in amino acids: CASSFSREIYEQYF. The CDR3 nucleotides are TGTGCCAGCAGTTTCTCGCGGGAGATTTACGAGCAGTACTTC.

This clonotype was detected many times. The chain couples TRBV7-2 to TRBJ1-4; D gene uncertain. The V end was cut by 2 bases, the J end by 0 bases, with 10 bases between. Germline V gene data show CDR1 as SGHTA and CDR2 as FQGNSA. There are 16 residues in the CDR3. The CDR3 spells CASSLSLAATNEKLFF. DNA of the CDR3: TGTGCCAGCAGCTTAAGTCTGGCCGCAACTAATGAAAAACTGTTTTTT.

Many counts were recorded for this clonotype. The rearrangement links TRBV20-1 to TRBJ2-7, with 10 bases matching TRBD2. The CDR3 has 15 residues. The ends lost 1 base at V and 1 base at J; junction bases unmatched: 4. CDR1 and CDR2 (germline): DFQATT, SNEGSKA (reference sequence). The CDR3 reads CSARAVLAGSYEQYF. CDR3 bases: TGCAGTGCTAGAGCTGTACTAGCGGGGTCCTACGAGCAGTACTTC.

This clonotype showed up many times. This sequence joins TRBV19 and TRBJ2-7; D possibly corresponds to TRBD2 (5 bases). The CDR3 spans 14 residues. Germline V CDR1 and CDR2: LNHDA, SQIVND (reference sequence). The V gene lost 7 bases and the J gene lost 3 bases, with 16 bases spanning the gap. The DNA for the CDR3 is TGTGCCAGTAAGCCCCGGGGAGAAGACTACGAGCAGTACTTC. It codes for CASKPRGEDYEQYF.

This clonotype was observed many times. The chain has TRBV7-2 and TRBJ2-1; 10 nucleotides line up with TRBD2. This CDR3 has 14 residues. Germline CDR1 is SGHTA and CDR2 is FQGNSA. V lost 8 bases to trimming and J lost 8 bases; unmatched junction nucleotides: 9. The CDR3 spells CASRSGGSEDEQFF. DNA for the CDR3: TGTGCCAGCCGTAGCGGGGGGTCCGAAGATGAGCAGTTCTTC.

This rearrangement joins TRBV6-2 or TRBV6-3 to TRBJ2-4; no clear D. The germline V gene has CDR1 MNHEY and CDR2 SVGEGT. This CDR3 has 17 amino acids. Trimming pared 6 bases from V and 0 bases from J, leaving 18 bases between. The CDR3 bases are TGTGCCAGCAGCCATACTACCGGACGAAGAGCCAAAAACATTCAGTACTTC. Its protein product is CASSHTTGRRAKNIQYF.

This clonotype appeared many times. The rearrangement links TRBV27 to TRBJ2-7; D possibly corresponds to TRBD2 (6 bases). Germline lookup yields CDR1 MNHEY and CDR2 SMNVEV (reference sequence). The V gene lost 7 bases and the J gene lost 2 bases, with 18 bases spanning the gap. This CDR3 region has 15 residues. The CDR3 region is CASTTFAGNPYEQYF. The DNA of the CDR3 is TGTGCCAGCACCACTTTCGCGGGGAACCCCTACGAGCAGTACTTC.

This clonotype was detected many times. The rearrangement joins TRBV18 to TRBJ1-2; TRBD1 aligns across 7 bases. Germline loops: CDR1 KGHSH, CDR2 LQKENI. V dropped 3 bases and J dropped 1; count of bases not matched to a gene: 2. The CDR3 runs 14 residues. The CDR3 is CASSPGQSNYGYTF. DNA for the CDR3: TGTGCCAGCTCACCGGGACAGAGTAACTATGGCTACACCTTC.

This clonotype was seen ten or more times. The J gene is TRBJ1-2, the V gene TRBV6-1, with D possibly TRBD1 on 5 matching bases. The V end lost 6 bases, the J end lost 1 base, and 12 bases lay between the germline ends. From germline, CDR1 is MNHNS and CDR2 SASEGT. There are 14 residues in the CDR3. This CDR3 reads CASSLGGNNYGYTF. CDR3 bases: TGTGCCAGCAGCTTGGGGGGAAATAACTATGGCTACACCTTC.

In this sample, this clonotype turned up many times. CDR3 sequence reads: CASSFFRLRGGNNTEAFF. DNA for the CDR3: TGTGCCAGCAGTTTTTTCCGCCTCCGGGGAGGGAACAACACTGAAGCTTTCTTT. J is TRBJ1-1 and V is TRBV12-3 or TRBV12-4; D is uncertain. Trimming took off 3 bases at V and 2 bases at J, with 22 bases between the two ends. This CDR3 contains 18 residues.

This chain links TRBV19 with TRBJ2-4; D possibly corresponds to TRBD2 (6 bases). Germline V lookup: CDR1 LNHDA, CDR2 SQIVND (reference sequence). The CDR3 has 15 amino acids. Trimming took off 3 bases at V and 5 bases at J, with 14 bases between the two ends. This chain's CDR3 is CASSMEGLAQNIQYF. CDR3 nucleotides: TGTGCCAGTAGTATGGAGGGCCTCGCCCAAAACATTCAGTACTTC.

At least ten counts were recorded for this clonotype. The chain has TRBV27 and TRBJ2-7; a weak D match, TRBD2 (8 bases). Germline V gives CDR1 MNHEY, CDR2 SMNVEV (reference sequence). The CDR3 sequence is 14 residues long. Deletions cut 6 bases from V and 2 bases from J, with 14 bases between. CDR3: CASRRGRGAYEQYF. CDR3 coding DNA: TGTGCCAGCAGGAGGGGGCGGGGGGCCTACGAGCAGTACTTC.

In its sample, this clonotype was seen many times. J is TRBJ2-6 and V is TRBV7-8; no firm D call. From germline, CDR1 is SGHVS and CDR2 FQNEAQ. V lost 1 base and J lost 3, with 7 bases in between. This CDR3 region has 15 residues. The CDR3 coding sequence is TGTGCCAGCAGCTTAGTGGGGTATGGGGCCAACGTCCTGACTTTC. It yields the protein CASSLVGYGANVLTF. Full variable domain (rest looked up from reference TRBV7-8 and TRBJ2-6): GAGVSQSPRYKVAKRGQDVALRCDPISGHVSLFWYQQALGQGPEFLTYFQNEAQLDKSGLPSDRFFAERPEGSVSTLKIQRTQQEDSAVYLCASSLVGYGANVLTFGAGSRLTVL.